This T cell receptor (beta chain) comes out of a study of blood T cell repertoires in COVID-19. Across the study: T cells, B-cell-depleted T cells, or PBMCs supplied cDNA or gDNA.

Per the germline V gene, CDR1 is WSHSY and CDR2 is SAAADI. Trimming at V came to 0 bases and at J to 6 bases, leaving 6 bases not matched to a gene. The CDR3 consists of 15 residues. Sequenced by immunoSEQ multiplex PCR; TCRdb stores in-frame clones only, minus some. Of around 130,000 clones in the sample, roughly 87% were seen once. The chain couples TRBV10-2 to TRBJ1-2; TRBD1 agrees at 8 bases. The sequencing sample was made of PBMCs or T cells enriched from blood (not recorded which). The TCR sequence derives from a man aged 25 to 45 who had recovered from COVID-19. Here the CDR3 DNA reads TGCGCCAGCAGTGAGTCGCCGCCAGGGGGCAATGGCTACACCTTC. Translation gives CASSESPPGGNGYTF.